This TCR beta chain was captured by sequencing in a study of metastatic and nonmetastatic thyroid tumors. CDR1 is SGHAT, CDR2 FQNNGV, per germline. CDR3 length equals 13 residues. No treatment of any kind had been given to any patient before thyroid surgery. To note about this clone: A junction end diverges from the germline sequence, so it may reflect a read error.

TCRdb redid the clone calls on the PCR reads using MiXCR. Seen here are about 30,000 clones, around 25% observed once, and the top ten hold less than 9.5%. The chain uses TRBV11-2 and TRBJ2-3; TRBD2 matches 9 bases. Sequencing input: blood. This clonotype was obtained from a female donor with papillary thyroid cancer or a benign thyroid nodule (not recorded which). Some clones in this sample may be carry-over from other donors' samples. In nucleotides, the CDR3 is TGTGGCAGCAGCATGACTAGCGGAGATACGCAGTATTTT. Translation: CGSSMTSGDTQYF.